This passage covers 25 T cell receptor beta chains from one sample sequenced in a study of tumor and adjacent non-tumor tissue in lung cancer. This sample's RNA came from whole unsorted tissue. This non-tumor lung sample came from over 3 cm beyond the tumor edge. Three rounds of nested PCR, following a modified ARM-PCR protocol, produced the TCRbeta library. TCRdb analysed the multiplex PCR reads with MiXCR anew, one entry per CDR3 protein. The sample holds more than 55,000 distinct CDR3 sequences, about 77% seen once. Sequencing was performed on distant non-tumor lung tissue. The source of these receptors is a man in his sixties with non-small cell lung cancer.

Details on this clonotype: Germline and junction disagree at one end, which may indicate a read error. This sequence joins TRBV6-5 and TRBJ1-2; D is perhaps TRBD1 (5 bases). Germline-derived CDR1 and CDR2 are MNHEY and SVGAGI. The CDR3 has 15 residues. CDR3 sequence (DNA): TGTGTCAGCAGTTACTCCAACCAGGGATGGTATGTCTACACCTTC. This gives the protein CVSSYSNQGWYVYTF.

CDR3 sequence reads: CASSGGNYEQYF. For the CDR3, the DNA is TGTGCCAGCAGTGGGGGCAACTATGAGCAGTACTTC. V and J are TRBV6-1 and TRBJ2-7; D is possibly TRBD1 (5 bases). Trimming took 4 bases from V and 7 from J, leaving 11 bases between them. This CDR3 is built from 12 residues. Germline CDR1 MNHNS, CDR2 SASEGT.

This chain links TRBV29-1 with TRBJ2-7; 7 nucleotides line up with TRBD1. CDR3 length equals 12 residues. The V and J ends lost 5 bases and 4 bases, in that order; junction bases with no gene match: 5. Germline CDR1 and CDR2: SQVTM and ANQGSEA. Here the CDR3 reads CSVIGQAYEQYF. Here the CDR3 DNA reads TGCAGCGTTATAGGACAGGCGTACGAGCAGTACTTC.

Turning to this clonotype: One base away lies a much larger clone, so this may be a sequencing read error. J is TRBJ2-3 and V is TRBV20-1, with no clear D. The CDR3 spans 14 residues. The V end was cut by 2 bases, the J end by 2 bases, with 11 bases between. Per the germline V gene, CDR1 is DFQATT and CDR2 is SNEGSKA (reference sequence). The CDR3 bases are TGCAGTGCTAGACTAGTGGGCAACACAGATACGCAGTATTTT. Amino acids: CSARLVGNTDTQYF.

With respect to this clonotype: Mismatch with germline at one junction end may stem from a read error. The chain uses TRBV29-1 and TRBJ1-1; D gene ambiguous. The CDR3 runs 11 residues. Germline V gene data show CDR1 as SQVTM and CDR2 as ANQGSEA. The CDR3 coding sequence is TGCAGCGTGGACTTAAACATTGAAACTTTCTTT. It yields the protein CSVDLNIETFF. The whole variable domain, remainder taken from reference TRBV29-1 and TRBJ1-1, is SAVISQKPSRDICQRGTSLTIQCQVDSQVTMMFWYRQQPGQSLTLIATANQGSEATYESGFVIDKFPISRPNLTFSTLTVSNMSPEDSSIYLCSVDLNIETFFGQGTRLTVV.

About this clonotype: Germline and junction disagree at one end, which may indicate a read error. CDR3 in DNA: TGCAGCGTTGCTAGGGGGACCCGGGGTGATACACAGTATTTT. It translates to CSVARGTRGDTQYF. The chain links TRBV29-1 to TRBJ2-3; D may be TRBD1 (6 bases). The CDR3 is made up of 14 amino acids. The V gene's germline CDR1 is SQVTM and CDR2 ANQGSEA.

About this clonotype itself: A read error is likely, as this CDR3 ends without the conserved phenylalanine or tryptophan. The CDR3 DNA reads TGTGCCAGAGGGTCCTTCGACAGCACCTATGGCTACACCATC. Encoded protein: CARGSFDSTYGYTI. V gene TRBV6-6 combines with J gene TRBJ1-2; a weak D match, TRBD1 (5 bases). V was clipped by 9 bases and J by 4 bases, with 18 bases between them. CDR1 and CDR2 from the germline V gene are MNHNY and SVGAGI (reference sequence). The CDR3 consists of 14 residues.

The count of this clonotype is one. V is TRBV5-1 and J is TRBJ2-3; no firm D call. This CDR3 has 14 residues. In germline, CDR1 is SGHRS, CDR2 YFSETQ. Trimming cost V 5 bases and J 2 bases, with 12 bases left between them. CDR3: CASSPTVNTDTQYF. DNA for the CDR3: TGCGCCAGCAGTCCCACGGTGAACACAGATACGCAGTATTTT.

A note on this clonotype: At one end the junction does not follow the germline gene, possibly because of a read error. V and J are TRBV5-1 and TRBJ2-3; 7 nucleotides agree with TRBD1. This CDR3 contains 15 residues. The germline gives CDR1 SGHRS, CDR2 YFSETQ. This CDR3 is CASSLWDSSTETQYF. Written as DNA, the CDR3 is TGCGCCAGCAGTCTCTGGGACAGCAGCACAGAAACGCAGTATTTT.

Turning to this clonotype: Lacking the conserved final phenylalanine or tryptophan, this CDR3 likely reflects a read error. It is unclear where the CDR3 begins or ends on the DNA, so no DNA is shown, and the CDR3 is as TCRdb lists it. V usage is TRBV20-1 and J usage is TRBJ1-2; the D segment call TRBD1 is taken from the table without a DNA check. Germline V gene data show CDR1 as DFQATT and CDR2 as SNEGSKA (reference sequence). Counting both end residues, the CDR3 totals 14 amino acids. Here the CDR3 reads CSAREGGENYGYTL.

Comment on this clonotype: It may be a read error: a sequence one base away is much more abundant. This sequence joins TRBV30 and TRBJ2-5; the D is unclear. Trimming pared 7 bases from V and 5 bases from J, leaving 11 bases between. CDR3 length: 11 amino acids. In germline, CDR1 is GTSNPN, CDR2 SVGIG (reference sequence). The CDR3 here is CASKKRETQYF. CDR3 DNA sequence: TGTGCCTCGAAGAAGAGGGAGACCCAGTACTTC.

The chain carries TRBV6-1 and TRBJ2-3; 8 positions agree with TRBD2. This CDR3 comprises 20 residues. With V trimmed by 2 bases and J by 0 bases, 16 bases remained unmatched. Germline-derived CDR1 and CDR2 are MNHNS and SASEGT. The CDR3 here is CASSEIPWESGRPSTDTQYF. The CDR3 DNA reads TGTGCCAGCAGTGAAATTCCGTGGGAGAGCGGGAGACCAAGCACAGATACGCAGTATTTT.

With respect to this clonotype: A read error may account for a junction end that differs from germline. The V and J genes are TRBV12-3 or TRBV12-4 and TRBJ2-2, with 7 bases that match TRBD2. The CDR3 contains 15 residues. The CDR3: CAGSFLGGIAWELFF. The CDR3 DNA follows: TGTGCCGGCAGTTTTCTCGGGGGGATAGCCTGGGAGCTGTTTTTT.

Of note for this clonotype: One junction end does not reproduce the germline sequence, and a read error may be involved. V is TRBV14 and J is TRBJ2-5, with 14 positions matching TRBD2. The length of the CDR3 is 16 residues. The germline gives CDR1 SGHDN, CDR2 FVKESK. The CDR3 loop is CASSHWTSGRQETQNF. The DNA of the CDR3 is TGTGCCAGTAGCCACTGGACTAGCGGGAGGCAAGAGACCCAGAACTTC.

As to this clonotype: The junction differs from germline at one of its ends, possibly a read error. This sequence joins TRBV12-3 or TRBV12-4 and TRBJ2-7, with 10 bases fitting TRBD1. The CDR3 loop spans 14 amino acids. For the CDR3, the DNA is TGCGCCAGCTGTCCCGGGACAGGGGCTCTCGAGCAGTACTTC. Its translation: CASCPGTGALEQYF.

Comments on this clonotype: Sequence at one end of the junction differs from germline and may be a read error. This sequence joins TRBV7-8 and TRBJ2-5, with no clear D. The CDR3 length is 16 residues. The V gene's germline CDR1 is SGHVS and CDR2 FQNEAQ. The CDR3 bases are TGTGCCGGCAGCTTAGTTCTGATGCCCCCTCAAGAGACACAGTACTTC. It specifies CAGSLVLMPPQETQYF.

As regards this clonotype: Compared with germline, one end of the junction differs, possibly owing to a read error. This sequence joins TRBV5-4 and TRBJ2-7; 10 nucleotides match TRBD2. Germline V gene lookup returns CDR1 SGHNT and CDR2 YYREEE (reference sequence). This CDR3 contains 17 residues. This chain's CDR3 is CASSLDGTSVRVFEQYF. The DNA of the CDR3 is TGCGCCAGCAGCTTGGATGGGACTAGCGTGAGGGTCTTCGAGCAGTACTTC.

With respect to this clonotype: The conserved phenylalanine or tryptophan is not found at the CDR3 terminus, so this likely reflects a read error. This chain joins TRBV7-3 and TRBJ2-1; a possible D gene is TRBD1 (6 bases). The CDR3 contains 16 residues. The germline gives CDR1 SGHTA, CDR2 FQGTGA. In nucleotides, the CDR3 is TGTGCCAGCAGGAAAGGGGCAGGGGCCTCCTACAATGTGCAGTTCCTC. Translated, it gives CASRKGAGASYNVQFL.

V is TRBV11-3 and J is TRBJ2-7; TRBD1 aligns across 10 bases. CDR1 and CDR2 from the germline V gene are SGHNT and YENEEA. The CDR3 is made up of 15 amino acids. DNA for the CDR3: TGTGTCAACAGCCCCCCGGGACAGGGGACTCGGGAGCAGTACTTC. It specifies CVNSPPGQGTREQYF.

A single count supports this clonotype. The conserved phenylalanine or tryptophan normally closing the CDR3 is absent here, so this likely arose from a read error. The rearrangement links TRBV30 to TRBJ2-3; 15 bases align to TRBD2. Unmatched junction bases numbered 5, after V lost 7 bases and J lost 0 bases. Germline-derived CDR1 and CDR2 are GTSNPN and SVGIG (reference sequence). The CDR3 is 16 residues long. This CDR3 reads CASGTSGGTSTDTQYL. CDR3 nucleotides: TGTGCCTCCGGGACTAGCGGGGGGACTAGCACAGATACGCAGTATTTA.

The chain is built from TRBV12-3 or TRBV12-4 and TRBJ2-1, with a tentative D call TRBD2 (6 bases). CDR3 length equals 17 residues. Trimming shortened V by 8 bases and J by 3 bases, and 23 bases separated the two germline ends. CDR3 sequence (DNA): TGTGCCAGCGCCCACGGGGGAATCGGGGCCTACTACAATGAGCAGTTCTTC. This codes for CASAHGGIGAYYNEQFF.

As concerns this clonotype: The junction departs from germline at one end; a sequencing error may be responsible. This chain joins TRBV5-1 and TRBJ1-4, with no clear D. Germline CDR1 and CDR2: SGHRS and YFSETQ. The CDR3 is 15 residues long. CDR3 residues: CASSALGGVNGKLFF. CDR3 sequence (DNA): TGCGCCAGCAGCGCCCTCGGAGGAGTTAATGGAAAACTGTTTTTT.

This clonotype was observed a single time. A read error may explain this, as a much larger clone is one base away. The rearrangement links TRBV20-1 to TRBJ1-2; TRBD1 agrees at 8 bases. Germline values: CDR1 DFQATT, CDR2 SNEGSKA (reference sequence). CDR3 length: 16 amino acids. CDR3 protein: CSARDDWLTGVYGYIF. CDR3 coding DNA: TGCAGTGCTAGAGATGATTGGCTGACAGGGGTGTATGGCTACATCTTC.

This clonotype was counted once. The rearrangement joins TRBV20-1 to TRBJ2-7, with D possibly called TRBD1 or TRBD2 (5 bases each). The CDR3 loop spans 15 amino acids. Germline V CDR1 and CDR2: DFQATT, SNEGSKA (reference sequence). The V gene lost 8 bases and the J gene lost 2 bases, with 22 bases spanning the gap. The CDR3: CSTPPGSVTAYEQYF. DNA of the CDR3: TGCAGTACTCCTCCGGGATCCGTGACAGCCTACGAGCAGTACTTC.

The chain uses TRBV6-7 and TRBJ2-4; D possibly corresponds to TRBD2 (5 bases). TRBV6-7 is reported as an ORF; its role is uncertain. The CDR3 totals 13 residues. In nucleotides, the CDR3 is TGTGCTAGCTATGTACTAGGTTGGAACATTCAGTACTTC. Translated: CASYVLGWNIQYF.